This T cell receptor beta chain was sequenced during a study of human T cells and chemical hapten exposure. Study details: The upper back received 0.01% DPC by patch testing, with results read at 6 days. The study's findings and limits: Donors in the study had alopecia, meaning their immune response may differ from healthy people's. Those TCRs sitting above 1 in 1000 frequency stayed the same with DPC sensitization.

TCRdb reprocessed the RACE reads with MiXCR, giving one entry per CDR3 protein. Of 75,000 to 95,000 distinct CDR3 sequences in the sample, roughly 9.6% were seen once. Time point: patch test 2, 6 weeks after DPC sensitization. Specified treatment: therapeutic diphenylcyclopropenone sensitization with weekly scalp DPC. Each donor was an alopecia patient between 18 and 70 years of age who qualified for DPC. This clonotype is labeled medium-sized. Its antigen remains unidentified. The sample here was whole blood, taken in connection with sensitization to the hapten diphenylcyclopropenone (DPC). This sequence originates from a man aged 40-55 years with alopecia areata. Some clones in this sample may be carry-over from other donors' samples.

The chain's CDR3 is CASSVLAGPSDTQYF. The CDR3 DNA reads TGTGCCAGCAGTGTACTAGCGGGACCCTCAGATACGCAGTATTTT. The chain uses TRBV6-6 and TRBJ2-3, with 10 bases matching TRBD2. Trimming took 5 bases from V and 4 from J; bases not matched to a gene: 6. This CDR3 has 15 residues. In germline, CDR1 is MNHNY, CDR2 SVGAGI (reference sequence).